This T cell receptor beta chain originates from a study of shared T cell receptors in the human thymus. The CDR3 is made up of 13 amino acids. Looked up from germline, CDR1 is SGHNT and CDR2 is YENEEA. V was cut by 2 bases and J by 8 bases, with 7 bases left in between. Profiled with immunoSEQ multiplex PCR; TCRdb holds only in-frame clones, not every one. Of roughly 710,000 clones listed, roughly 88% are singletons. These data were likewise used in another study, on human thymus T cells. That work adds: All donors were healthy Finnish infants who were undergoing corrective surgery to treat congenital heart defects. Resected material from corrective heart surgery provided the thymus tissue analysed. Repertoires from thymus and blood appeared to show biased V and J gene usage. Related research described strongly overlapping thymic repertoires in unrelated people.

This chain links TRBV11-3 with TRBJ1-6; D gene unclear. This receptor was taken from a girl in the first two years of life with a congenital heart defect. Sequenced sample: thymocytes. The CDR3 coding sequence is TGTGCCAGCAGCTTAACAGTTCATTCACCCCTCCACTTT. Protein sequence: CASSLTVHSPLHF.